The source of this TCR beta chain is a study of immune evolution from preneoplasia to lung adenocarcinoma. Study-wide results and limits: Top clone share appeared to fall from AAH through AIS, MIA, adenocarcinoma. Normal lung had highest clonality; later lesions appeared denser, more diverse.

In regard to this clone: Antigen unknown. At one end, the junction sequence differs from germline, possibly due to a read error.

After pathologic assessment, macro-dissection selected premalignant or tumor cells for extraction. Clones were read by immunoSEQ multiplex PCR, and TCRdb kept only the in-frame ones, dropping some. The sample consists of over 4,000 clones, 88% of them appearing once. The germline V gene has CDR1 SSHAT and CDR2 FNYEAQ (reference sequence). The CDR3 is 16 amino acids. The specimen was FFPE invasive lung adenocarcinoma tissue. The origin of this receptor is a person aged 45 to 59 with lung adenocarcinoma. This chain joins TRBV7-7 and TRBJ2-2, with 8 positions matching TRBD1. The CDR3 coding sequence is TGTGCTAGCAGCTTAGCAGGGGGCCCGAACACCGGGGAGCTGTTTTTT. Translation: CASSLAGGPNTGELFF.